This T cell receptor beta chain was obtained from a study of cytomegalovirus exposure and HLA in healthy donors. Study-wide results and limits: TCR beta sequences reportedly predicted most subjects' HLA-A and HLA-B alleles accurately. Immune exposure information available was restricted to CMV serostatus.

The CDR3 covers 16 residues. Per germline, CDR1 ENHRY and CDR2 SYGVKD. The V end lost 3 bases, the J end lost 8 bases, and 19 bases lay between the germline ends. Primers for the PCR totalled 60 Vbeta and 13 Jbeta. TCRdb's table, derived via immunoSEQ multiplex PCR, lists solely in-frame clones and lacks some. The sample lists 150,000 to 200,000 clones, roughly 80% occurring once. This clone has a handful of counts. Its antigen is currently unknown. This chain uses TRBV10-3 with TRBJ1-4; D possibly corresponds to TRBD1 (5 bases). The sequence was obtained from a young man in good health and CMV-seropositive. Sequencing was done on a sample of PBMCs. The CDR3 loop is CAISERNSPSGEKLFF. Here the CDR3 DNA reads TGTGCCATCAGTGAAAGGAACAGCCCCTCAGGGGAAAAACTGTTTTTT.